This TCR beta chain emerged from a study of response to subunit inactivated influenza vaccine. General study findings and limits: Authors suggested few new T cells are recruited by each seasonal influenza vaccination.

The germline V gene has CDR1 LGHNA and CDR2 YSLEER. Trimming left V 0 bases short and J 2 bases short, with 10 bases between. The CDR3 runs to 16 residues. Using its own MiXCR run on the RT-PCR reads, TCRdb lists one record per CDR3 protein. The sample records 750,000 to 850,000 distinct CDR3 sequences, around a sixth being singletons. This clonotype was detected a few times. Its antigen is currently unknown. The genes are TRBV4-3 and TRBJ1-4; unclear D gene. The specimen was PBMCs from blood, collected roughly 5 days after vaccination. The receptor comes from a man aged 50 to 60 who received an inactivated influenza vaccine. The CDR3: CASSQDSKGTNEKLFF. The CDR3 DNA sequence: TGCGCCAGCAGCCAAGATAGTAAGGGTACTAATGAAAAACTGTTTTTT.